A selection of T cell receptor beta chains follows, all from one sample in a study of radiotherapy plus CTLA-4 blockade in lung cancer. Assay: immunoSEQ multiplex PCR; the TCRdb copy retains only in-frame clones and omits some. Of approximately 41,000 clones detected, more than 65% appear once; the ten largest clones hold 9.8%. The source was peripheral blood, collected from a patient treated with radiotherapy plus ipilimumab. The origin of the receptors is a human donor with non-small cell lung cancer who had stable disease on radiotherapy plus ipilimumab. CDR3s include the opening cysteine and the closing phenylalanine or tryptophan. A D gene is named only where the DNA matches it firmly. Part of the rows lack a size; the others show once, few, many or a class for expanded clones.

.,TRBD2,TRBV6-6,TRBJ2-2,CASSPEAGGQTGELFF,TGTGCCAGCAGTCCTGAAGCGGGGGGGCAGACCGGGGAGCTGTTTTTT
.,.,TRBV23-1,TRBJ2-7,CASRRPAGGEQYF,TGCGCCAGCAGACGACCGGCCGGAGGCGAGCAGTACTTC
.,TRBD1,TRBV7-2,TRBJ1-1,CASSFRTGGTEAFF,TGTGCCAGCAGCTTCAGGACAGGGGGCACTGAAGCTTTCTTT
once,TRBD1,TRBV27,TRBJ1-2,CASSRGSNYGYTF,TGTGCCAGCAGCAGGGGGTCTAACTATGGCTACACCTTC
.,.,TRBV5-1,TRBJ2-5,CASSLKGDTGTQYF,TGCGCCAGCAGCTTGAAGGGGGACACTGGAACCCAGTACTTC
few,TRBD1,TRBV5-8,TRBJ1-6,CASSLRQGQNSPLHF,TGTGCCAGCAGCCTAAGACAGGGGCAAAATTCACCCCTCCACTTT
.,TRBD2,TRBV9,TRBJ2-1,CASSVAGVYYNEQFF,TGTGCCAGCAGCGTTGCGGGGGTTTACTACAATGAGCAGTTCTTC
few,.,TRBV7-2,TRBJ1-6,CASSLGFGQSSYNSPLHF,TGTGCCAGCAGCTTGGGGTTCGGACAGAGCTCCTATAATTCACCCCTCCACTTT
.,TRBD1,TRBV18,TRBJ2-7,CASSTKTGAGEQYF,TGTGCCAGCTCAACAAAGACAGGGGCGGGGGAGCAGTACTTC
once,TRBD2,TRBV2,TRBJ2-5,CASRDSSGPQETQYF,TGTGCCAGCAGGGACTCTAGCGGGCCCCAAGAGACCCAGTACTTC
.,.,TRBV18,TRBJ1-1,CASSPGRAEAFF,TGTGCCAGCTCACCAGGGAGGGCTGAAGCTTTCTTT
.,.,TRBV7-2,TRBJ1-5,CASSFRWQGNQPQHF,TGTGCCAGCAGCTTTAGGTGGCAGGGGAATCAGCCCCAGCATTTT
.,TRBD1,TRBV5-5,TRBJ1-2,CASSFDPSYRGLNGYTF,TGTGCCAGCAGCTTCGACCCATCCTACAGGGGGCTAAATGGCTACACCTTC
.,.,TRBV7-9,TRBJ2-3,CASSFYGTLLTDTQYF,TGTGCCAGCAGCTTTTACGGGACTCTCCTCACAGATACGCAGTATTTT
.,.,TRBV30,TRBJ1-2,CAWSVLWGRGYTF,TGTGCCTGGAGTGTACTGTGGGGCCGGGGCTACACCTTC
.,TRBD1,TRBV6-1,TRBJ1-5,CASRDRSSNQPQHF,TGTGCCAGCAGGGACAGGTCTAGCAATCAGCCCCAGCATTTT
.,.,TRBV5-1,TRBJ1-3,CASATGVAGNTIYF,TGCGCCAGTGCCACGGGGGTCGCTGGAAACACCATATATTTT
.,.,TRBV18,TRBJ2-5,CASSPGRGETQYF,TGTGCCAGCTCACCAGGGAGAGGTGAGACCCAGTACTTC
.,TRBD1,TRBV12-5,TRBJ1-6,CASGLGGGADSPLHF,TGTGCTAGTGGTTTGGGAGGGGGCGCGGATTCACCCCTCCACTTT
.,.,TRBV19,TRBJ1-2,CASSISQGGSGYTF,TGTGCCAGTAGTATTTCCCAGGGCGGCAGTGGCTACACCTTC
.,TRBD1,TRBV6-6,TRBJ2-7,CASRAGTGLFYEQYF,TGTGCCAGCAGGGCCGGGACAGGGCTTTTCTACGAGCAGTACTTC
.,TRBD1,TRBV2,TRBJ1-2,CARGSQGNYGYTF,TGTGCCAGGGGGTCACAGGGGAACTATGGCTACACCTTC
.,TRBD1,TRBV29-1,TRBJ1-2,CSVVGGEVPSYGYTF,TGCAGCGTTGTAGGGGGCGAAGTTCCAAGCTATGGCTACACCTTC
few,TRBD1,TRBV30,TRBJ1-5,CAWSDRGNQPQHF,TGTGCCTGGAGTGACAGGGGAAATCAGCCCCAGCATTTT
.,TRBD2,TRBV18,TRBJ2-5,CASSPGTRETQYF,TGTGCCAGCTCACCGGGGACTAGGGAGACCCAGTACTTC
.,.,TRBV19,TRBJ1-5,CASSIPYYSGGGNQPQHF,TGTGCCAGTAGTATTCCGTACTATTCCGGGGGGGGCAATCAGCCCCAGCATTTT
.,TRBD1,TRBV7-6,TRBJ1-5,CASSLSHFTGGNQPQHF,TGTGCCAGCAGCTTAAGTCACTTCACAGGGGGCAACCAGCCCCAGCATTTT
.,.,TRBV5-6,TRBJ1-4,CASSEWGLATNEKLFF,TGTGCCAGCAGCGAGTGGGGACTTGCAACTAATGAAAAACTGTTTTTT
.,.,TRBV6-1,TRBJ2-5,CASSTRQGLGETQYF,TGTGCCAGCAGTACCCGACAGGGACTGGGTGAGACCCAGTACTTC
.,.,TRBV10-1,TRBJ1-1,CASTQGGGSTEAFF,TGCGCCAGCACCCAGGGAGGGGGAAGCACTGAAGCTTTCTTT
.,.,TRBV7-2,TRBJ2-7,CASSLRGGSYEQYF,TGTGCCAGCAGCTTGCGAGGGGGTAGCTACGAGCAGTACTTC
.,TRBD2,TRBV5-1,TRBJ2-5,CASSTGLAGAGGTQYF,TGCGCCAGCAGCACGGGACTAGCGGGGGCCGGGGGGACCCAGTACTTC
.,.,TRBV6-5,TRBJ2-3,CASSLSNTDTQYF,TGTGCCAGCAGTTTGTCCAACACAGATACGCAGTATTTT
.,.,TRBV29-1,TRBJ2-5,CSVEASGIQYF,TGCAGCGTTGAAGCCAGTGGTATCCAGTACTTC
.,.,TRBV7-9,TRBJ1-6,CASSLSGNSPLHF,TGTGCCAGCAGCTTAAGCGGGAATTCACCCCTCCACTTT
.,TRBD1,TRBV11-3,TRBJ2-3,CASSPTRTGRRVDTQYF,TGTGCCAGCAGCCCCACCCGGACAGGCCGAAGGGTAGATACGCAGTATTTT